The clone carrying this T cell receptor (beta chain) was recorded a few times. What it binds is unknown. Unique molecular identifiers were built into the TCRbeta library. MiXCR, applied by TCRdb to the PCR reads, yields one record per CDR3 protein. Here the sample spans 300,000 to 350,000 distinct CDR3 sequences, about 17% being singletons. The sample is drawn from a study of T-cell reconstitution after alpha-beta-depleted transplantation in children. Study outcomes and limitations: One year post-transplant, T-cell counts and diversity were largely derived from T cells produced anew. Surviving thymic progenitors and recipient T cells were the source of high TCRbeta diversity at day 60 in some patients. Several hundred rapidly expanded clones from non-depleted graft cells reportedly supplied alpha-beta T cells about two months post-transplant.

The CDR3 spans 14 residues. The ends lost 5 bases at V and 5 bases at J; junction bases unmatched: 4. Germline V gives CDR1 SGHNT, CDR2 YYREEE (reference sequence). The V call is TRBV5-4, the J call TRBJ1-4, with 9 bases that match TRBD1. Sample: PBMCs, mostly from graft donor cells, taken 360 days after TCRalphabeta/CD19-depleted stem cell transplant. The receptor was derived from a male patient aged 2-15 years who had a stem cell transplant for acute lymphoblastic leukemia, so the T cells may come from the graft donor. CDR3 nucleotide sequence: TGTGCCAGCAGAGCCGGGACAGGGAATGAAAAACTGTTTTTT. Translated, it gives CASRAGTGNEKLFF. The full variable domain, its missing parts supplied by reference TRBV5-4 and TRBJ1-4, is ETGVTQSPTHLIKTRGQQVTLRCSSQSGHNTVSWYQQALGQGPQFIFQYYREEENGRGNFPPRFSGLQFPNYSSELNVNALELDDSALYLCASRAGTGNEKLFFGSGTQLSVL.